Presented here are 3 T cell receptor beta chains from one specimen sequenced in a study of blood T cell repertoires in COVID-19. Method: immunoSEQ multiplex PCR; TCRdb's copy keeps in-frame clones and lacks some. The sample lists around 270,000 clones; 88% were seen once. The material sequenced was peripheral blood. The source is a man aged 60 to 75 who had recovered from COVID-19.

The J gene is TRBJ1-5, the V gene TRBV19; the match to TRBD1 covers 7 bases. This CDR3 is built from 15 residues. Per the germline V gene, CDR1 is LNHDA and CDR2 is SQIVND (reference sequence). V dropped 8 bases and J dropped 1; count of bases not matched to a gene: 8. CDR3 sequence reads: CASDRDRRSNQPQHF. DNA of the CDR3: TGTGCCAGTGACAGGGATCGGAGGAGCAATCAGCCCCAGCATTTT.

The CDR3 DNA reads as TGTGCCAGCAGTTATTCCAGGGGTTCCTACGAGCAGTACTTC. It encodes CASSYSRGSYEQYF. The chain links TRBV6-5 to TRBJ2-7; possibly TRBD1 for D (6 bases). This CDR3 is 14 amino acids long. The germline CDR1 and CDR2 sequences are MNHEY and SVGAGI. The V end lost 3 bases, the J end lost 1 base, and 10 bases lay between the germline ends.

About this clone: The same CDR3 arises from other DNA sequences in this sample as well. This chain joins TRBV7-9 and TRBJ1-6; D unresolved. In germline, CDR1 is SEHNR, CDR2 FQNEAQ (reference sequence). V dropped 1 base and J dropped 10 bases, with 5 bases sitting between them. There are 12 residues in the CDR3. CDR3 nucleotides: TGTGCCAGCAGCTTAGGAGGATCACCCCTCCACTTT. Its translation is CASSLGGSPLHF.